A selection of T cell receptor beta chains follows, all from one sample in a study of CD8+ T cells in alopecia areata. The table came from immunoSEQ multiplex PCR; TCRdb's copy has only in-frame clones and leaves some out. In the table there are about 120,000 clones, more than 40% of which are singletons. Sequenced material: CD8+ T cells sorted from blood, taken at week 0. The receptors shown here come from a human donor with alopecia areata. Each CDR3 is given with its conserved first and last residue. A D gene is named only where the DNA matches it firmly. Only part of the rows carry a size: once, few, many, or a class if the clone is expanded.

size: few
D: -
J: TRBJ2-1
length: 17
V: TRBV5-1
CDR3: CASSRARIPPVDDEQFF
DNA: TGCGCCAGCAGCCGCGCGCGGATACCCCCTGTGGACGATGAGCAGTTCTTC

size: -
D: -
J: TRBJ2-1
length: 13
V: TRBV5-4
CDR3: CASSLVEGNEQFF
DNA: TGTGCCAGCAGCTTAGTGGAAGGGAATGAGCAGTTCTTC

size: few
D: -
J: TRBJ2-7
length: 14
V: TRBV7-9
CDR3: CASSFSRLTYEQYF
DNA: TGTGCCAGCAGCTTTAGCCGCTTGACCTACGAGCAGTACTTC

size: -
D: TRBD1
J: TRBJ2-7
length: 13
V: TRBV5-6
CDR3: CASSWDRGYEQYF
DNA: TGTGCCAGCAGCTGGGACAGGGGGTACGAGCAGTACTTC

size: -
D: TRBD1
J: TRBJ2-2
length: 16
V: TRBV23-1
CDR3: CASSQSARGRLGELFF
DNA: TGCGCCAGCAGTCAATCGGCCAGGGGGCGGTTGGGGGAGCTGTTTTTT

size: few
D: -
J: TRBJ2-7
length: 12
V: TRBV5-6
CDR3: CATPVGSYEQYF
DNA: TGTGCCACCCCGGTAGGATCCTACGAGCAGTACTTC

size: -
D: -
J: TRBJ1-6
length: 14
V: TRBV29-1
CDR3: CSVTNSSYNSPLHF
DNA: TGCAGCGTCACTAATAGCTCCTATAATTCACCCCTCCACTTT

size: many
D: -
J: TRBJ2-7
length: 10
V: TRBV25-1
CDR3: CASGVLEQYF
DNA: TGTGCCAGTGGGGTATTGGAGCAGTACTTC

size: -
D: TRBD1
J: TRBJ1-5
length: 17
V: TRBV7-8
CDR3: CASSSTGEGAPDQPQHF
DNA: TGTGCCAGCAGCTCCACCGGAGAGGGGGCGCCGGATCAGCCCCAGCATTTT

size: -
D: -
J: TRBJ2-1
length: 13
V: TRBV29-1
CDR3: CSVEVRTYNEQFF
DNA: TGCAGCGTTGAGGTCAGGACTTACAATGAGCAGTTCTTC

size: -
D: -
J: TRBJ1-1
length: 12
V: TRBV10-3
CDR3: CAISEDGDEAFF
DNA: TGTGCCATCAGTGAAGACGGGGATGAAGCTTTCTTT

size: few
D: -
J: TRBJ2-7
length: 13
V: TRBV14
CDR3: CASSQEYAYEQYF
DNA: TGTGCCAGCAGCCAAGAATATGCGTACGAGCAGTACTTC

size: -
D: TRBD1
J: TRBJ2-6
length: 18
V: TRBV2
CDR3: CASSDVGQASSGANVLTF
DNA: TGTGCCAGCAGTGACGTTGGACAGGCATCCTCTGGGGCCAACGTCCTGACTTTC

size: few
D: -
J: TRBJ1-1
length: 13
V: TRBV13
CDR3: CASSLGRAAEAFF
DNA: TGTGCCAGCAGCTTAGGCAGGGCGGCTGAAGCTTTCTTT

size: -
D: TRBD1
J: TRBJ2-7
length: 14
V: TRBV5-4
CDR3: CASSSTGGGYEQYF
DNA: TGTGCCAGCAGCTCGACAGGGGGCGGTTACGAGCAGTACTTC

size: few
D: TRBD1
J: TRBJ1-2
length: 13
V: TRBV4-3
CDR3: CASSHRGQIGYTF
DNA: TGCGCCAGCAGCCATAGGGGACAGATCGGCTACACCTTC

size: -
D: TRBD2
J: TRBJ2-7
length: 13
V: TRBV7-9
CDR3: CASDSGGPYEQYF
DNA: TGTGCCAGCGACAGCGGGGGACCCTACGAGCAGTACTTC

size: -
D: -
J: TRBJ2-7
length: 16
V: TRBV29-1
CDR3: CSVGSPSDSRRDEQYF
DNA: TGCAGCGTTGGTTCCCCTTCGGACAGCCGGCGGGACGAGCAGTACTTC

size: -
D: -
J: TRBJ2-1
length: 13
V: TRBV30
CDR3: CAWSQNRVGEQFF
DNA: TGTGCCTGGAGCCAGAATAGGGTGGGGGAGCAGTTCTTC

size: few
D: TRBD1
J: TRBJ1-6
length: 15
V: TRBV11-1
CDR3: CASSLLEGAGSPLHF
DNA: TGTGCCAGCAGCCTCTTGGAGGGGGCAGGTTCACCCCTCCACTTT

size: -
D: TRBD1
J: TRBJ1-2
length: 13
V: TRBV6-4
CDR3: CASRPTGSFGYTF
DNA: TGTGCCAGCAGGCCGACAGGGTCCTTTGGCTACACCTTC

size: -
D: -
J: TRBJ2-5
length: 11
V: TRBV27
CDR3: CASSSLGTQYF
DNA: TGTGCCAGCAGCTCACTAGGGACCCAGTACTTC